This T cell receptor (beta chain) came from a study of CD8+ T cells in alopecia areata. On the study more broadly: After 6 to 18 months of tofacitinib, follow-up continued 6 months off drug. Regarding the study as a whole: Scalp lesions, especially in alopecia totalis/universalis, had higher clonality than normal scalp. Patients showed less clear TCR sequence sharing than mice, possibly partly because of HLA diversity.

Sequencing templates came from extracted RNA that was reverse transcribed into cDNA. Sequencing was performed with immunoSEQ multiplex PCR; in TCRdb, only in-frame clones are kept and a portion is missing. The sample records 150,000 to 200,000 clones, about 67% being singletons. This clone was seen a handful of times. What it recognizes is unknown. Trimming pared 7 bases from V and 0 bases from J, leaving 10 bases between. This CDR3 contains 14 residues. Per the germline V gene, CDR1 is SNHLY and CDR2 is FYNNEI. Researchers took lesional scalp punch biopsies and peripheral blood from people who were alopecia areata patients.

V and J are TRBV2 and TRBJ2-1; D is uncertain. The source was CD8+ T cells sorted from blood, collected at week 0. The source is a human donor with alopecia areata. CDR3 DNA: TGTGCCAGCACAAGACACAGCTCCTACAATGAGCAGTTCTTC. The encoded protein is CASTRHSSYNEQFF. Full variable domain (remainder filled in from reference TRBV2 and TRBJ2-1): EPEVTQTPSHQVTQMGQEVILRCVPISNHLYFYWYRQILGQKVEFLVSFYNNEISEKSEIFDDQFSVERPDGSNFTLKIRSTKLEDSAMYFCASTRHSSYNEQFFGPGTRLTVL.